These T cell receptor beta chains were read from a single sample in a study of blood T cells in healthy people across ages. TCRdb reanalysed the 5' RACE reads using MiXCR and keeps one entry per CDR3 protein. The sample records fewer than 650,000 distinct CDR3 sequences, about a quarter being singletons. The sample also formed part of further work on T cells of mothers and their children.

The material sequenced was blood. These TCRs come from a boy aged 2-15 years in good health. CDR3s include the opening cysteine and the closing phenylalanine or tryptophan. Fields, in order: clone size, J gene, D gene, V gene, CDR3 protein, CDR3 DNA. The D gene is left open where the match is weak. Clone size is stated in some rows and not others, as once, few, many or a class when expanded.

>few|TRBJ2-3|TRBD2|TRBV20-1
CSASSGGGSSTDTQYF
TGCAGTGCTAGTAGCGGGGGAGGTTCTAGCACAGATACGCAGTATTTT
>few|TRBJ2-6|NA|TRBV12-3/TRBV12-4
CASSLRGVSGANVLTF
TGTGCCAGCAGTCTGAGGGGGGTCTCTGGGGCCAACGTCCTGACTTTC
>NA|TRBJ2-7|NA|TRBV13
CASSAGPNEQYF
TGTGCCAGCAGCGCCGGGCCTAACGAGCAGTACTTC
>NA|TRBJ2-1|TRBD2|TRBV3-1
CASSYKSISGGQRSEQFF
TGTGCCAGCAGCTACAAGTCCATTAGCGGGGGGCAGCGGAGTGAGCAGTTCTTC
>few|TRBJ2-1|NA|TRBV7-9
CTSSPLGYNEQFF
TGTACCAGCAGTCCCCTAGGATACAATGAGCAGTTCTTC
>NA|TRBJ1-4|NA|TRBV27
CASSLGRSGKLFF
TGTGCCAGCAGTTTGGGGAGGTCGGGAAAGCTGTTTTTT
>NA|TRBJ2-1|NA|TRBV12-3/TRBV12-4
CASSGVELDEQFF
TGTGCCAGCAGTGGGGTCGAGTTGGATGAGCAGTTCTTC
>few|TRBJ1-2|TRBD1|TRBV27
CASSIGQGADGYTF
TGTGCCAGCAGTATCGGGCAGGGGGCGGATGGCTACACCTTC
>NA|TRBJ2-1|TRBD2|TRBV9
CASSGIAGAEGEQFF
TGTGCCAGCAGCGGTATAGCGGGAGCCGAGGGTGAGCAGTTCTTC
>many|TRBJ2-7|NA|TRBV12-3/TRBV12-4
CASSETSYVYEQYF
TGTGCCAGCAGTGAGACTAGTTACGTCTACGAGCAGTACTTC
>NA|TRBJ1-1|NA|TRBV20-1
CSARATDKSEATEAFF
TGCAGTGCTAGAGCCACGGACAAGAGCGAGGCCACTGAAGCTTTCTTT
>NA|TRBJ1-5|NA|TRBV2
CASSRGANNQPQHF
TGTGCCAGCAGTCGGGGGGCCAACAATCAGCCCCAGCATTTT
>few|TRBJ2-1|TRBD2|TRBV7-9
CASSIGLAGFNNEQFF
TGTGCCAGCAGCATCGGACTAGCGGGGTTCAACAATGAGCAGTTCTTC
>NA|TRBJ2-5|TRBD2|TRBV7-9
CASSLGRLAEKGTQYF
TGTGCCAGCAGCTTAGGACGGCTAGCGGAGAAAGGGACCCAGTACTTC
>few|TRBJ2-1|TRBD1|TRBV20-1
CSARDFGTVYNEQFF
TGCAGTGCTAGAGATTTTGGGACAGTCTACAATGAGCAGTTCTTC
>NA|TRBJ2-7|NA|TRBV20-1
CSASRDSGAYEQYF
TGCAGTGCCTCAAGGGACTCTGGGGCCTACGAGCAGTACTTC
>NA|TRBJ2-1|TRBD2|TRBV12-5
CASGLGLAGADEQFF
TGTGCTAGTGGTTTAGGACTAGCGGGAGCGGATGAGCAGTTCTTC
>NA|TRBJ2-5|NA|TRBV10-3
CAISEWGDSGETQYF
TGTGCCATCAGTGAGTGGGGGGACTCCGGAGAGACCCAGTACTTC
>NA|TRBJ2-1|NA|TRBV24-1
CATSDLGGGGNEQFF
TGTGCCACCAGTGATTTGGGGGGAGGAGGGAATGAGCAGTTCTTC
>few|TRBJ1-2|NA|TRBV5-4
CASSADRDGYTF
TGTGCCAGCAGCGCGGACCGGGATGGCTACACCTTC
>NA|TRBJ2-4|NA|TRBV3-1
CASSQGMRDIQYF
TGTGCCAGCAGCCAAGGGATGCGGGACATTCAGTACTTC
>NA|TRBJ2-3|NA|TRBV4-3
CASSQELLGDTQYF
TGCGCCAGCAGCCAAGAACTACTAGGAGATACGCAGTATTTT
>few|TRBJ2-7|TRBD2|TRBV10-3
CATLAGGSSYEQYF
TGTGCCACCTTAGCGGGGGGGAGCTCCTACGAGCAGTACTTC
>NA|TRBJ2-4|NA|TRBV20-1
CSASEGFAKNIQYF
TGCAGTGCTAGTGAAGGATTTGCCAAAAACATTCAGTACTTC
>NA|TRBJ2-1|TRBD2|TRBV7-2
CASSLPGGPHEQFF
TGTGCCAGCAGCTTACCGGGGGGGCCTCATGAGCAGTTCTTC
>few|TRBJ2-5|NA|TRBV6-5
CASSYGGASETQYF
TGTGCCAGCAGTTACGGGGGGGCGTCAGAGACCCAGTACTTC
>NA|TRBJ2-4|NA|TRBV6-6
CATATSPNIQYF
TGTGCCACAGCTACTAGCCCAAACATTCAGTACTTC
>NA|TRBJ2-7|TRBD2|TRBV20-1
CSARPASGRASGQYF
TGCAGTGCTAGACCCGCTAGCGGGAGGGCCTCAGGGCAGTACTTC
>NA|TRBJ1-2|NA|TRBV7-2
CASSRETAIGGGGYGYTF
TGTGCCAGCAGCCGTGAGACGGCCATAGGTGGAGGGGGCTATGGCTACACCTTC
>NA|TRBJ1-1|NA|TRBV12-3/TRBV12-4
CASMIQGYGNTEAFF
TGTGCCAGCATGATACAGGGTTACGGGAACACTGAAGCTTTCTTT
>many|TRBJ2-5|NA|TRBV29-1
CSVEAFGGRETQYF
TGCAGCGTTGAAGCTTTTGGAGGGAGGGAGACCCAGTACTTC
>NA|TRBJ2-3|TRBD2|TRBV29-1
CSVLDWRGATGGTQYF
TGCAGCGTCCTCGACTGGCGGGGGGCCACGGGAGGTACGCAGTATTTT
>NA|TRBJ1-2|NA|TRBV20-1
CSASWGGDGYTF
TGCAGTGCTAGTTGGGGGGGGGATGGCTACACCTTC
>NA|TRBJ1-2|NA|TRBV21-1
CASRLGQGATVYGYTF
TGTGCCAGCAGACTCGGACAGGGGGCGACCGTCTATGGCTACACCTTC
>NA|TRBJ2-2|TRBD1|TRBV6-1
CASRRDSWNTGELFF
TGTGCCAGCAGGAGGGACAGTTGGAACACCGGGGAGCTGTTTTTT
>many|TRBJ2-1|TRBD2|TRBV5-5
CASSGIAGVRNEQFF
TGTGCCAGCAGCGGGATAGCGGGAGTTCGCAATGAGCAGTTCTTC